The 26 T cell receptor beta chains given below trace back to one sample, sequenced in a study of blood T cell repertoires in COVID-19. TCRdb's copy holds only in-frame clones and misses some; the assay was immunoSEQ multiplex PCR. Of 150,000 to 200,000 clones listed, roughly 93% were seen once; the top ten hold just under 2%. The material sequenced was peripheral blood. The receptors originated from a woman in her fifties or sixties with COVID-19, enrolled during active disease.

The V and J genes are TRBV2 and TRBJ2-4; D uncertain. V lost 8 bases to trimming and J lost 0 bases, with 11 bases between them. The V gene's germline CDR1 is SNHLY and CDR2 FYNNEI. This CDR3 contains 14 residues. The CDR3 loop reads CASVDGLAKNIQYF. CDR3 sequence (DNA): TGTGCCAGCGTTGATGGCCTAGCCAAAAACATTCAGTACTTC.

V and J are TRBV9 and TRBJ2-2; D may be TRBD2 (6 bases). Germline V gene lookup returns CDR1 SGDLS and CDR2 YYNGEE. V lost 4 bases, J lost 5 bases, and 21 bases lay in between. This CDR3 has 17 residues. The CDR3 protein is CASSLEEGRRVTGELFF. DNA of the CDR3: TGTGCCAGCAGCCTCGAGGAGGGACGAAGGGTGACCGGGGAGCTGTTTTTT.

The chain joins TRBV7-9 to TRBJ1-4; no clear D. Germline V CDR1 and CDR2: SEHNR, FQNEAQ (reference sequence). The CDR3 is made up of 12 amino acids. V lost 1 base, J lost 8 bases, and 5 bases lay in between. CDR3 in amino acids: CASSLVLEKLFF. CDR3 DNA: TGTGCCAGCAGCTTAGTATTAGAAAAACTGTTTTTT.

This chain joins TRBV9 and TRBJ2-3; TRBD2 agrees at 12 bases. Germline-derived CDR1 and CDR2 are SGDLS and YYNGEE. This CDR3 contains 17 residues. V lost 0 bases to trimming and J lost 4 bases; unmatched junction nucleotides: 6. DNA for the CDR3: TGTGCCAGCAGCGTAGCTAGCGGGGGGGTCGGTGCAGATACGCAGTATTTT. The encoded protein is CASSVASGGVGADTQYF.

The chain uses TRBV3-1 (or the pseudogene TRBV3-2) and TRBJ2-1; 7 bases match TRBD1. The CDR3 extends over 15 amino acids. J gave up 5 bases and V 0 bases, and 4 bases lay outside the gene matches. CDR1 and CDR2 (germline): LGHDT, YNNKEL (reference sequence). CDR3 bases: TGTGCCAGCAGCCAAGAGTGGGACAGAGACAATGAGCAGTTCTTC. Protein: CASSQEWDRDNEQFF.

This sequence joins TRBV18 and TRBJ1-6; 7 nucleotides align to TRBD1. CDR3 length: 15 amino acids. J lost 6 bases, V lost 6 bases, and 8 bases had no gene match. Germline V lookup: CDR1 KGHSH, CDR2 LQKENI. In DNA form, the CDR3 reads TGTGCCAGCTCTCCGGGACAGAGGGGTAATTCACCCCTCCACTTT. It translates to CASSPGQRGNSPLHF.

This sequence joins TRBV19 and TRBJ1-6, with TRBD1 matching over 7 bases. The CDR3 contains 15 residues. V gave up 5 bases and J gave up 6 bases; unmatched junction bases: 7. The germline gives CDR1 LNHDA, CDR2 SQIVND (reference sequence). CDR3: CASSEGTELNSPLHF. CDR3 coding DNA: TGTGCCAGTAGTGAGGGGACAGAGCTTAATTCACCCCTCCACTTT.

V and J are TRBV9 and TRBJ1-5; D may be TRBD1 (6 bases). CDR3 length equals 15 residues. CDR1 is SGDLS and CDR2 is YYNGEE in the germline V gene. V was cut by 4 bases and J by 3 bases, with 14 bases left in between. The DNA for the CDR3 is TGTGCCAGCAGCCCCCAGGGGCTGGACAATCAGCCCCAGCATTTT. Translating gives CASSPQGLDNQPQHF. Complete variable domain (other parts from reference TRBV9 and TRBJ1-5): DSGVTQTPKHLITATGQRVTLRCSPRSGDLSVYWYQQSLDQGLQFLIQYYNGEERAKGNILERFSAQQFPDLHSELNLSSLELGDSALYFCASSPQGLDNQPQHFGDGTRLSIL.

The chain's CDR3 is CASSSPLQGRVYGYTF. The CDR3 region has the DNA TGTGCCAGCAGCTCGCCCCTACAGGGTAGGGTCTATGGCTACACCTTC. The chain carries TRBV5-5 and TRBJ1-2, with a weak D call TRBD1 (6 bases). The CDR3 runs to 16 residues. The germline V gene encodes CDR1 SGHKS and CDR2 YYEKEE (reference sequence). The germline V and J ends were trimmed by 3 bases and 4 bases, with 19 bases remaining between them.

This chain uses TRBV19 with TRBJ1-1; 8 bases line up with TRBD1. The junction had 3 bases not matched to a gene; V was cut back by 5 bases and J by 1 base. Looked up from germline, CDR1 is LNHDA and CDR2 is SQIVND (reference sequence). CDR3 length: 14 residues. In nucleotides, the CDR3 is TGTGCCAGTAGTCTTGGGACAGGGAACACTGAAGCTTTCTTT. This gives the protein CASSLGTGNTEAFF.

The chain carries TRBV6-5 and TRBJ1-2; D remains ambiguous. The CDR3 consists of 16 residues. The germline V and J ends were trimmed by 0 bases and 4 bases, with 15 bases remaining between them. In germline, CDR1 is MNHEY, CDR2 SVGAGI. This CDR3 is CASSYSLKTFVYGYTF. CDR3 DNA: TGTGCCAGCAGTTACTCTTTGAAAACATTCGTCTATGGCTACACCTTC.

The gene calls are TRBV4-1 and TRBJ2-7, with 7 bases fitting TRBD1. CDR3 length equals 13 residues. The ends lost 4 bases at V and 4 bases at J; junction bases unmatched: 4. Germline loops: CDR1 MGHRA, CDR2 YSYEKL. The DNA of the CDR3 is TGCGCCAGCAGCCCGCCGGACAGGTACGAGCAGTACTTC. Translation gives CASSPPDRYEQYF.

The V call is TRBV7-9, the J call TRBJ1-1; no reliable D call. V lost 5 bases, J lost 6 bases, and 16 bases lay in between. This CDR3 has 14 residues. Germline V CDR1 and CDR2: SEHNR, FQNEAQ (reference sequence). The CDR3 protein is CASSPAVSGAEAFF. CDR3 bases: TGTGCCAGCAGCCCCGCGGTATCCGGGGCTGAAGCTTTCTTT.

V usage is TRBV19 and J usage is TRBJ1-4; TRBD1 aligns across 7 bases. The CDR3 extends over 14 amino acids. V lost 6 bases, J lost 5 bases, and 6 bases stayed unmatched. Per the germline V gene, CDR1 is LNHDA and CDR2 is SQIVND (reference sequence). For the CDR3, the DNA is TGTGCCAGTAGGGTGACAGGGTCAAATGAAAAACTGTTTTTT. The encoded protein is CASRVTGSNEKLFF.

The V call is TRBV12-3 or TRBV12-4, the J call TRBJ1-1, with D unclear. V was trimmed by 3 bases and J by 4 bases, leaving 9 bases between them. The CDR3 runs to 13 residues. CDR3 DNA: TGTGCCAGCAGTTTCATGGGGAGCACTGAAGCTTTCTTT. This translates into CASSFMGSTEAFF.

The chain is built from TRBV3-1 (or the pseudogene TRBV3-2) and TRBJ2-5, with 12 bases lining up with TRBD2. Trimming removed 6 bases from V and 5 bases from J; junction bases left unmatched: 7. Looked up from germline, CDR1 is LGHDT and CDR2 is YNNKEL (reference sequence). The CDR3 has 15 amino acids. The CDR3 protein is CASRPSGGARETQYF. The CDR3 coding sequence is TGTGCCAGCAGGCCTAGCGGGGGGGCAAGGGAGACCCAGTACTTC.

The chain recombines TRBV20-1 with TRBJ1-3; D unclear. Looked up from germline, CDR1 is DFQATT and CDR2 is SNEGSKA (reference sequence). The CDR3 covers 16 residues. V was cut by 3 bases and J by 0 bases, with 15 bases left in between. CDR3 nucleotides: TGCAGTGCTAGTTCTGCCAGATGGAGCTCTGGAAACACCATATATTTT. Amino acids: CSASSARWSSGNTIYF.

The genes are TRBV15 and TRBJ1-4, with TRBD1 matching over 8 bases. J was trimmed by 0 bases and V by 3 bases; bases with no gene match: 15. The V gene's germline CDR1 is LNHNV and CDR2 YYDKDF (reference sequence). The CDR3 has 20 amino acids. CDR3 amino acids: CATSRGIPRGRPPTNEKLFF. The CDR3 DNA follows: TGTGCCACCAGCAGGGGGATACCCAGGGGGCGGCCACCAACTAATGAAAAACTGTTTTTT.

For this clone: In the same sample, other DNA sequences code for this CDR3. This chain joins TRBV19 and TRBJ2-5, with no clear D. CDR3 length equals 14 residues. Trimming pared 1 base from V and 2 bases from J, leaving 8 bases between. CDR1 LNHDA and CDR2 SQIVND come from the germline V gene (reference sequence). In DNA, the CDR3 is TGTGCCAGTAGTATAGGTCTTATACAAGAGACCCAGTACTTC. Translation gives CASSIGLIQETQYF.

In its sample, this clone was seen many times. The V gene is TRBV2, the J gene TRBJ1-6; D is ambiguous. The germline V and J ends were trimmed by 7 bases and 4 bases, with 8 bases remaining between them. The germline CDR1 and CDR2 sequences are SNHLY and FYNNEI. The CDR3 is made up of 13 amino acids. The CDR3 DNA reads as TGTGCCAGCAACGGAGAATATAATTCACCCCTCCACTTT. Its protein product is CASNGEYNSPLHF. The complete variable domain, with remaining parts taken from reference TRBV2 and TRBJ1-6, reads EPEVTQTPSHQVTQMGQEVILRCVPISNHLYFYWYRQILGQKVEFLVSFYNNEISEKSEIFDDQFSVERPDGSNFTLKIRSTKLEDSAMYFCASNGEYNSPLHFGNGTRLTVT.

J is TRBJ1-4 and V is TRBV4-1; perhaps TRBD1 as D (5 bases). Germline CDR1 reads MGHRA; CDR2 reads YSYEKL. With 4 bases removed from V and 4 bases from J, the gap between germline ends came to 10 bases. The CDR3 is made up of 14 amino acids. Written as DNA, the CDR3 is TGCGCCAGCAGCCCAGCAGGGTATAATGAAAAACTGTTTTTT. It encodes CASSPAGYNEKLFF.

The rearrangement links TRBV5-1 to TRBJ2-5; D may be TRBD1 (7 bases). The CDR3 covers 17 residues. Trimming shortened V by 4 bases and J by 4 bases, and 23 bases separated the two germline ends. CDR1 is SGHRS and CDR2 is YFSETQ in the germline V gene. The CDR3 reads CASSDQGGSGLGETQYF. The CDR3, as DNA: TGCGCCAGCAGCGACCAGGGGGGTTCCGGTCTGGGAGAGACCCAGTACTTC.

The chain employs TRBV5-1 and TRBJ1-1, with 10 positions matching TRBD1. The CDR3 is 14 amino acids. The junction had 0 bases not matched to a gene; V was cut back by 3 bases and J by 1 base. The V gene's germline CDR1 is SGHRS and CDR2 YFSETQ. CDR3 region: CASSWDRGNTEAFF. CDR3 in DNA: TGCGCCAGCAGCTGGGACAGGGGGAACACTGAAGCTTTCTTT.

The chain is built from TRBV9 and TRBJ1-4; D is unresolved. The CDR3 has 15 amino acids. Germline CDR1 is SGDLS and CDR2 is YYNGEE. Trimming left V 0 bases short and J 10 bases short, with 16 bases between. The CDR3 region has the DNA TGTGCCAGCAGCGTAGCTCCCAGTTCTGGCGGAAAACTGTTTTTT. Its translation is CASSVAPSSGGKLFF. The entire variable domain, with the rest obtained from reference TRBV9 and TRBJ1-4, is as follows: DSGVTQTPKHLITATGQRVTLRCSPRSGDLSVYWYQQSLDQGLQFLIQYYNGEERAKGNILERFSAQQFPDLHSELNLSSLELGDSALYFCASSVAPSSGGKLFFGSGTQLSVL.

This clone was detected only once. This sequence joins TRBV6-5 and TRBJ1-4; 8 bases match TRBD1. The CDR3 loop spans 16 amino acids. Trimming cost V 3 bases and J 8 bases; bases outside gene matches: 11. Germline CDR1 reads MNHEY; CDR2 reads SVGAGI. The CDR3 sequence is CASSYYSTGVGEKLFF. Written as DNA, the CDR3 is TGTGCCAGCAGTTATTATTCGACAGGGGTTGGGGAAAAACTGTTTTTT.

The gene calls are TRBV10-3 and TRBJ1-3; D is ambiguous. This CDR3 comprises 14 residues. V was cut by 0 bases and J by 2 bases, with 5 bases left in between. CDR1 is ENHRY and CDR2 is SYGVKD in the germline V gene. The CDR3, as DNA: TGTGCCATCAGTGAGTCTTCGGCTGGAAACACCATATATTTT. This codes for CAISESSAGNTIYF.